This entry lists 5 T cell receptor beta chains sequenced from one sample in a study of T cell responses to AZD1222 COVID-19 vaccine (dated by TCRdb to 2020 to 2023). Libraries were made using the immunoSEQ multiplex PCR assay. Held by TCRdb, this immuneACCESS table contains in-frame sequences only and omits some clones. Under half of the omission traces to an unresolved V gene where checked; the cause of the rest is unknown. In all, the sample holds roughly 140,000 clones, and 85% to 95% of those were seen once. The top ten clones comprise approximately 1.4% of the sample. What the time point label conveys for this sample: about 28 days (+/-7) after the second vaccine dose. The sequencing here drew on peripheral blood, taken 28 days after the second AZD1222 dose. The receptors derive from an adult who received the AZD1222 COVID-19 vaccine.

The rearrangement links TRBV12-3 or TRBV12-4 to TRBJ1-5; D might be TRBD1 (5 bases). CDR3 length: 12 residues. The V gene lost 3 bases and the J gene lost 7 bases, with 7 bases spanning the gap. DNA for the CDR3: TGTGCCAGCAGTTTTGGGGCCCAGCCCCAGCATTTT. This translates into CASSFGAQPQHF.

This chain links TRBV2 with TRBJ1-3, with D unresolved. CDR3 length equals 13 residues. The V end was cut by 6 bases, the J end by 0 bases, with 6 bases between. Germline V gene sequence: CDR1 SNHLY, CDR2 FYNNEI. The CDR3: CASRPFSGNTIYF. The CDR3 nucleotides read TGTGCCAGCAGGCCCTTCTCTGGAAACACCATATATTTT.

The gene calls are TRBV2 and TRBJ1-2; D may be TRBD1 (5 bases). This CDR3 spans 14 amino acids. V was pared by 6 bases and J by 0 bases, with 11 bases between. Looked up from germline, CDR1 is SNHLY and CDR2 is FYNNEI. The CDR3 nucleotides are TGTGCCAGCAGCGCCGACAGTTCTAACTATGGCTACACCTTC. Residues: CASSADSSNYGYTF.

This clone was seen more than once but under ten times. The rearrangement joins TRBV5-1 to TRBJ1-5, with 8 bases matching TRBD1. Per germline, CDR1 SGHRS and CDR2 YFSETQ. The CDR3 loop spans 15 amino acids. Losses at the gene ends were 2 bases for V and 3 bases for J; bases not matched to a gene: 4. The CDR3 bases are TGCGCCAGCAGCTTCACAGGGGGAAACAATCAGCCCCAGCATTTT. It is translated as CASSFTGGNNQPQHF.

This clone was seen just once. CDR3 protein: CASSSMGVNTGELFF. Written as DNA, the CDR3 is TGTGCCAGCAGCTCGATGGGGGTAAACACCGGGGAGCTGTTTTTT. J is TRBJ2-2 and V is TRBV6-1; perhaps D is TRBD1 or TRBD2 (5 bases each). V lost 6 bases to trimming and J lost 2 bases, with 13 bases between them. CDR1 and CDR2 from the germline V gene are MNHNS and SASEGT. The CDR3 totals 15 residues.